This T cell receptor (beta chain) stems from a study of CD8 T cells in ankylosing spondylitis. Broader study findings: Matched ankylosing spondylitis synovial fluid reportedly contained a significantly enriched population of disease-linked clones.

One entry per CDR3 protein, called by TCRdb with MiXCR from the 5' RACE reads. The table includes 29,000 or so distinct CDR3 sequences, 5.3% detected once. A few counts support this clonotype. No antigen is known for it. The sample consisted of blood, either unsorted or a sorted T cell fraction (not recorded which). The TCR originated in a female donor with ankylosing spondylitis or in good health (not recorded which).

The CDR3 is CASSVEGRLTQYF. CDR3 nucleotides: TGTGCCAGCAGCGTAGAGGGCAGGTTGACGCAGTATTTT. The V and J genes are TRBV9 and TRBJ2-3; unclear D gene. The CDR3 has 13 amino acids. Germline V lookup: CDR1 SGDLS, CDR2 YYNGEE. Deletions cut 0 bases from V and 9 bases from J, with 11 bases between.